One and the same sample provided the 26 T cell receptor beta chains below, sequenced in a study of vaccination effects on CD4 cells after COVID-19. Method: immunoSEQ multiplex PCR; TCRdb's copy keeps in-frame clones and lacks some. The table shows about 34,000 clones, with around three quarters occurring only once. Within the ViraFEST assay, antigen-specific CD4+ T cells underwent expansion with viral peptide pools prior to sequencing. An approximately nine-day culture period preceded the isolation of CD4+ T cells. Prior SARS-CoV-2 infection was absent in the vaccine recipients, as shown by negative nucleocapsid antibodies. No antigen is known for these receptors. Sample: CD4+ T cells from PBMCs cultured with HCoV-OC43 spike peptides, taken before COVID-19 vaccination. Stated subset: HCoV-OC43 spike overlapping peptide pool stimulation. Receptor source: a human donor who received a COVID-19 vaccine.

This sequence joins TRBV5-6 and TRBJ1-6, with D hard to call. The CDR3 totals 15 residues. CDR1 and CDR2 from the germline V gene are SGHDT and YYEEEE. V shed 4 bases and J shed 6 bases, with 14 bases lying between them. The CDR3 spells CASSVDGSGNSPLHF. DNA for the CDR3: TGTGCCAGCAGCGTGGACGGCTCGGGTAATTCACCCCTCCACTTT. Together with reference TRBV5-6 and TRBJ1-6, the CDR3 gives the full variable domain: DAGVTQSPTHLIKTRGQQVTLRCSPKSGHDTVSWYQQALGQGPQFIFQYYEEEERQRGNFPDRFSGHQFPNYSSELNVNALLLGDSALYLCASSVDGSGNSPLHFGNGTRLTVT.

The chain has TRBV19 and TRBJ2-4; 7 positions agree with TRBD1. This CDR3 contains 18 residues. The J segment lost 1 base and the V segment lost 6 bases, leaving 15 bases of the junction unmatched. The germline V gene encodes CDR1 LNHDA and CDR2 SQIVND (reference sequence). The CDR3 protein is CASSRQTGSKLAKNIQYF. The CDR3 nucleotides are TGTGCCAGTAGCCGCCAGACAGGGTCTAAACTGGCCAAAAACATTCAGTACTTC.

This sequence joins TRBV5-1 and TRBJ2-3; D gene unclear. Germline lookup yields CDR1 SGHRS and CDR2 YFSETQ. The CDR3 spans 13 residues. The ends were cut back, 4 bases at V and 1 base at J, with 7 bases in the middle. The CDR3, as DNA: TGCGCCAGCAGCCGGATGGGCACAGATACGCAGTATTTT. It specifies CASSRMGTDTQYF.

This chain uses TRBV19 with TRBJ1-1, with unresolved D. There are 14 residues in the CDR3. The V end was cut by 5 bases, the J end by 5 bases, with 15 bases between. Germline assignment: CDR1 LNHDA and CDR2 SQIVND (reference sequence). The DNA of the CDR3 is TGTGCCAGTAGTCCGGGGAGAAGGGAGACTGAAGCTTTCTTT. Protein product: CASSPGRRETEAFF.

This clone was seen only a few times. V gene TRBV4-1 combines with J gene TRBJ1-2; D is perhaps TRBD1 (5 bases). The ends were cut back, 1 base at V and 8 bases at J, with 23 bases in the middle. There are 17 residues in the CDR3. Germline CDR1 reads MGHRA; CDR2 reads YSYEKL. The CDR3 protein is CASSQGEDRAFLWGYTF. The CDR3 DNA sequence: TGCGCCAGCAGCCAAGGAGAAGACAGAGCCTTCCTATGGGGCTACACCTTC.

The chain combines TRBV6-2 or TRBV6-3 with TRBJ1-2; weak D call: TRBD1 (6 bases). Per the germline V gene, CDR1 is MNHEY and CDR2 is SVGEGT. The CDR3 is 13 amino acids. V lost 5 bases, J lost 3 bases, and 10 bases lay in between. The CDR3 DNA sequence: TGTGCCAGCAGTAACAGGGCTTACTATGGCTACACCTTC. This sequence encodes CASSNRAYYGYTF.

The gene calls are TRBV5-1 and TRBJ2-7; maybe TRBD2 (5 bases). CDR3 size: 12 residues. Germline-derived CDR1 and CDR2 are SGHRS and YFSETQ. V gave up 2 bases and J gave up 4 bases, with 7 bases separating them. In nucleotides, the CDR3 is TGCGCCAGCAGCTTCGGGAATTACGAGCAGTACTTC. It is translated as CASSFGNYEQYF.

The table lists this clone with a count of one. The chain has TRBV12-3 or TRBV12-4 and TRBJ1-1; TRBD1 might be the D (5 bases). V lost 3 bases, J lost 7 bases, and 9 bases lay in between. The CDR3 totals 12 residues. Written as DNA, the CDR3 is TGTGCCAGCAGTTTCGGGACCCTTGAAGCTTTCTTT. It encodes CASSFGTLEAFF.

The table lists this clone with a few counts. The chain carries TRBV28 and TRBJ1-6; the D is unclear. Germline V lookup: CDR1 MDHEN, CDR2 SYDVKM. The CDR3 loop spans 14 amino acids. V was cut by 3 bases and J by 8 bases, with 11 bases left in between. The CDR3 region is CASSFGRLYSPLHF. The CDR3 DNA follows: TGTGCCAGCAGTTTTGGCAGGTTATATTCACCCCTCCACTTT.

CDR3 coding DNA: TGTGCCAGTAGTATAGGGGCCCGAGGGAACACCATATATTTT. Residues: CASSIGARGNTIYF. The rearrangement uses TRBV19 and TRBJ1-3; unclear D gene. With 1 base removed from V and 7 bases from J, the gap between germline ends came to 11 bases. The CDR3 spans 14 residues. Germline V gene lookup returns CDR1 LNHDA and CDR2 SQIVND (reference sequence).

The genes are TRBV28 and TRBJ1-5, with unresolved D. This CDR3 comprises 16 residues. Trimming took 4 bases from V and 0 from J, leaving 13 bases between them. Germline V CDR1 and CDR2: MDHEN, SYDVKM. The CDR3 DNA reads as TGTGCCAGCAGTTCCCAGACGGACTATAGCAATCAGCCCCAGCATTTT. This gives the protein CASSSQTDYSNQPQHF.

The V and J genes are TRBV4-3 and TRBJ2-4; D perhaps matches TRBD1 (5 bases). The CDR3 has 14 residues. Germline V gene data show CDR1 as LGHNA and CDR2 as YSLEER. Deletions cut 1 base from V and 9 bases from J, with 13 bases between. The CDR3 loop reads CASSQVIGVGIQYF. The CDR3 DNA sequence: TGCGCCAGCAGCCAAGTTATAGGGGTTGGCATTCAGTACTTC.

The CDR3 DNA is TGTGCCAGCAGTGAATCAGGACGGGGGCTGTTTTTT. Protein sequence: CASSESGRGLFF. The V call is TRBV2, the J call TRBJ1-4, with D possibly TRBD1 on 5 matching bases. CDR1 SNHLY and CDR2 FYNNEI come from the germline V gene. V was trimmed by 2 bases and J by 14 bases, leaving 12 bases between them. This CDR3 comprises 12 residues.

CDR3 sequence: CASSYSVAGSKNIQYF. Written as DNA, the CDR3 is TGTGCCAGCAGTTACTCCGTCGCTGGATCCAAAAACATTCAGTACTTC. This chain joins TRBV6-5 and TRBJ2-4; D is ambiguous. This CDR3 region has 16 residues. CDR1 and CDR2 from the germline V gene are MNHEY and SVGAGI. The V end was cut by 0 bases, the J end by 2 bases, with 11 bases between.

This clone was observed a handful of times. The chain is built from TRBV5-1 and TRBJ2-1, with TRBD2 identical over 8 bases. Germline V CDR1 and CDR2: SGHRS, YFSETQ. The CDR3 length is 16 residues. V shed 4 bases, J shed 3 bases, and the junction held 9 bases outside the gene matches. CDR3 sequence: CASSHGGDILYNEQFF. Here the CDR3 DNA reads TGCGCCAGCAGCCACGGGGGGGACATCCTCTACAATGAGCAGTTCTTC. Looking up the rest from reference TRBV5-1 and TRBJ2-1 gives the full variable domain: KAGVTQTPRYLIKTRGQQVTLSCSPISGHRSVSWYQQTPGQGLQFLFEYFSETQRNKGNFPGRFSGRQFSNSRSEMNVSTLELGDSALYLCASSHGGDILYNEQFFGPGTRLTVL.

The chain combines TRBV18 with TRBJ1-2, with a possible D match to TRBD1 (5 bases). This CDR3 contains 12 residues. Per germline, CDR1 KGHSH and CDR2 LQKENI. V lost 3 bases, J lost 8 bases, and 10 bases lay in between. The CDR3 protein is CASSPTDGGYTF. The DNA for the CDR3 is TGTGCCAGCTCACCGACAGATGGAGGCTACACCTTC.

V and J are TRBV6-4 and TRBJ2-6; D is possibly TRBD1 or TRBD2 (5 bases each). The CDR3 spans 14 residues. V shed 3 bases and J shed 2 bases, with 5 bases lying between them. Germline loops: CDR1 MRHNA, CDR2 SNTAGT. The CDR3 region is CASSEGAGANVLTF. The CDR3 bases are TGTGCCAGCAGTGAGGGGGCTGGGGCCAACGTCCTGACTTTC.

This clone turned up a few times. This chain joins TRBV10-3 and TRBJ1-2, with 7 positions matching TRBD1. V trimming: 4 bases; J trimming: 0 bases; junction bases outside the gene matches: 8. Germline V CDR1 and CDR2: ENHRY, SYGVKD. The length of the CDR3 is 16 residues. The CDR3 spells CAISGLGRGTNYGYTF. DNA of the CDR3: TGTGCCATCAGTGGACTTGGCAGGGGGACTAACTATGGCTACACCTTC.

V usage is TRBV6-1 and J usage is TRBJ1-5; D not certain. Germline CDR1 reads MNHNS; CDR2 reads SASEGT. The CDR3 runs 14 residues. Trimming cost V 3 bases and J 2 bases, with 8 bases left between them. CDR3 sequence: CASSDPVGNQPQHF. In DNA form, the CDR3 reads TGTGCCAGCAGTGACCCCGTGGGCAATCAGCCCCAGCATTTT.

J is TRBJ1-5 and V is TRBV28, with a weak D call TRBD1 (5 bases). The V end was cut by 1 base, the J end by 6 bases, with 13 bases between. This CDR3 has 15 amino acids. Germline assignment: CDR1 MDHEN and CDR2 SYDVKM. CDR3 sequence: CASSLFWGGVQPQHF. The CDR3 coding sequence is TGTGCCAGCAGTTTATTTTGGGGGGGGGTTCAGCCCCAGCATTTT.

The V call is TRBV11-3, the J call TRBJ2-7; 9 bases are a match to TRBD1. The CDR3 sequence is 16 residues long. Germline trimming cut 0 bases from V and 4 bases from J; bases unmatched to any gene: 7. In germline, CDR1 is SGHNT, CDR2 YENEEA. The CDR3 here is CASSLETGQGTYEQYF. CDR3 coding DNA: TGTGCCAGCAGCTTAGAAACCGGACAGGGGACTTACGAGCAGTACTTC.

V usage is TRBV30 and J usage is TRBJ2-1; 9 bases map to TRBD2. The CDR3 covers 14 residues. The J segment lost 8 bases and the V segment lost 3 bases, leaving 8 bases of the junction unmatched. CDR1 and CDR2 from the germline V gene are GTSNPN and SVGIG (reference sequence). For the CDR3, the DNA is TGTGCCTGGAGGGGCGCGGGAGGGTTCCATGAGCAGTTCTTC. Translated, it gives CAWRGAGGFHEQFF.

Only a few counts were recorded for this clone. The chain carries TRBV24-1 and TRBJ2-1, with D unclear. This CDR3 region has 11 residues. In germline, CDR1 is KGHDR, CDR2 SFDVKD. The V gene lost 10 bases and the J gene lost 5 bases, with 8 bases spanning the gap. Here the CDR3 DNA reads TGTGCCACGGCGGCCGACAATGAGCAGTTCTTC. It yields the protein CATAADNEQFF.

The chain joins TRBV9 to TRBJ2-3; a possible D gene is TRBD2 (6 bases). V dropped 2 bases and J dropped 5 bases, with 6 bases sitting between them. The germline gives CDR1 SGDLS, CDR2 YYNGEE. The CDR3 length is 12 residues. The CDR3 coding sequence is TGTGCCAGCAGCGTGGAGGGAGATACGCAGTATTTT. Protein: CASSVEGDTQYF.

The rearrangement uses TRBV2 and TRBJ1-4; a weak D match, TRBD1 (5 bases). The germline V gene encodes CDR1 SNHLY and CDR2 FYNNEI. This CDR3 has 14 amino acids. Trimming took 4 bases from V and 4 from J, leaving 10 bases between them. The CDR3 loop reads CASSVGTDNEKLFF. The CDR3 nucleotides read TGTGCCAGCAGTGTTGGGACGGATAATGAAAAACTGTTTTTT.

V usage is TRBV9 and J usage is TRBJ2-1; D is unresolved. V lost 0 bases, J lost 3 bases, and 7 bases lay in between. The CDR3 has 14 residues. Germline CDR1 SGDLS, CDR2 YYNGEE. The CDR3 DNA sequence: TGTGCCAGCAGCGTAGACATTAGCTACAATGAGCAGTTCTTC. This sequence encodes CASSVDISYNEQFF. Looking up the rest from reference TRBV9 and TRBJ2-1 gives the full variable domain: DSGVTQTPKHLITATGQRVTLRCSPRSGDLSVYWYQQSLDQGLQFLIQYYNGEERAKGNILERFSAQQFPDLHSELNLSSLELGDSALYFCASSVDISYNEQFFGPGTRLTVL.